A selection of T cell receptor beta chains follows, all from one sample in a study of blood T cells in healthy people across ages. TCRdb independently ran MiXCR on the 5' RACE reads; one entry per CDR3 protein. The profile covers over 950,000 distinct CDR3 sequences, with more than 30% appearing a single time and 10% to 15% taken by the ten largest. Sequences were obtained from blood. The receptors were sampled from a young man in good health. The CDR3 runs from the conserved cysteine through the conserved F or W. The D gene is left open where the match is weak. Rows give clone size only sometimes, using once, few, many, or a class for an expanded clone.

d_call	clone_size	v_call	j_call	cdr3_nt	cdr3_aa
-	once	TRBV7-7	TRBJ2-3	TGTGCTAGCAGCCGAGGGACGGCAGATACGCAGTATTTT	CASSRGTADTQYF
-	-	TRBV3-1	TRBJ1-5	TGTGCCAGCAGCCAAGCTATGTACGCTCAGCCCCAGCATTTT	CASSQAMYAQPQHF
-	few	TRBV24-1	TRBJ2-1	TGTGCCACCAGTGATTTAATCTCTTACAATGAGCAGTTCTTC	CATSDLISYNEQFF
-	-	TRBV12-5	TRBJ1-5	TGTGCTAGTGGTTTGGTTAAGCCGCCGGGGGGAGTCGATCAGCCCCAGCATTTT	CASGLVKPPGGVDQPQHF
TRBD1	few	TRBV6-2/TRBV6-3	TRBJ2-5	TGTGCCAGCAGTTACTCGACCGCCGGGACAGGGGTTCGAAAGACCCAGTACTTC	CASSYSTAGTGVRKTQYF
-	-	TRBV12-3/TRBV12-4	TRBJ1-1	TGTGCCAGCAGCCACCAGACAGTAAACACTGAAGTTTTCTTT	CASSHQTVNTEVFF
-	-	TRBV5-1	TRBJ2-2	TGCGCCAGCAGCTCGGCCGGGACTTTGGACACCGGGGAGCTGTTTTTT	CASSSAGTLDTGELFF
-	-	TRBV20-1	TRBJ1-1	TGCAGTGCTAGAGATCCAGCAGGGCTAAACACTGAAGCTTTCTTT	CSARDPAGLNTEAFF
TRBD2	-	TRBV9	TRBJ2-7	TGTGCCAGCAGCGTAGCTGGCGGCGGGGGGTACAATGAGCAGTACTTC	CASSVAGGGGYNEQYF
-	-	TRBV10-3	TRBJ1-4	TGTGCCGCCCAGGAGGGGCCGGATGAAAAACTGTTTTTT	CAAQEGPDEKLFF
-	few	TRBV20-1	TRBJ1-4	TGCAGTGCTAGAGATCCGCGGTTAGACGATGAAAAACTGTTTTTT	CSARDPRLDDEKLFF
-	-	TRBV20-1	TRBJ1-1	TGCAGTGTTAGAGATACCCGGACCCCGAACACTGAAGCTTTCTTT	CSVRDTRTPNTEAFF
TRBD1	-	TRBV2	TRBJ2-7	TGTGCCAGTGTCCCGGGACAGGGCAATGAGCAGTACTTC	CASVPGQGNEQYF
-	-	TRBV7-8	TRBJ1-2	TGTGCCAGCAGCTTAGCCCACGGGGCCATAGATGGCTACACCTTC	CASSLAHGAIDGYTF
-	few	TRBV4-1	TRBJ2-5	TGCGCCAGCAGCCAAGAGGTTGAGGGGAACCAAGAGACCCAGTACTTC	CASSQEVEGNQETQYF
-	-	TRBV3-1	TRBJ2-3	TGTGCCAGCAGCCCCAGGCAGCGGTCTAGCACAGATACGCAGTATTTT	CASSPRQRSSTDTQYF
TRBD1	-	TRBV18	TRBJ1-6	TGTGCCAGCTCACCATACCCGACAGGGGAAAATTCACCCCTCCACTTT	CASSPYPTGENSPLHF
-	-	TRBV5-5	TRBJ2-5	TGTGCCAGCAGCTTTCCAGGGGAAGAGACCCAGTACTTC	CASSFPGEETQYF
-	-	TRBV5-1	TRBJ2-5	TGCGCCAGCAGCTTGCGCGGGCAACAAGAGACCCAGTACTTC	CASSLRGQQETQYF
-	few	TRBV20-1	TRBJ2-1	TGCAGTGCTAGTGCTAGTATTCGCGGTGAGCAGTTCTTC	CSASASIRGEQFF
-	-	TRBV7-2	TRBJ1-5	TGTGCCAGCAGCGACCTCTTGGGGGACTGGGATAGCAATCAGCCCCAGCATTTT	CASSDLLGDWDSNQPQHF
-	few	TRBV3-1	TRBJ2-1	TGTGCCAGCAGCCAAGGCCGATGGGTTGAGCAGTTCTTC	CASSQGRWVEQFF
-	once	TRBV20-1	TRBJ2-1	TGCAGTGCTAGACCTATGAGGGGCGCCTACCAAGAGACCCAGTTCTTC	CSARPMRGAYQETQFF
TRBD1	-	TRBV2	TRBJ2-7	TGTGCCAGCAGTGGGGGACAGGGATCCTACGAGCAGTACTTC	CASSGGQGSYEQYF
TRBD1	-	TRBV24-1	TRBJ1-2	TGCGCCACCAGTGATGGGACAGGAGGTACTGGCTACACCTTC	CATSDGTGGTGYTF
-	-	TRBV4-1	TRBJ1-2	TGCGCCAGCAGCCAAGACAGCCATAACTATGGCTACACCTTC	CASSQDSHNYGYTF
-	-	TRBV3-1	TRBJ1-2	TGTGCCAGCAGCCATCCGACTAGACACGGCTACACCTTC	CASSHPTRHGYTF
-	-	TRBV5-1	TRBJ2-3	TGCGCCAGCCGCGGGGGCGCCACAGATACGCAGTATTTT	CASRGGATDTQYF
-	few	TRBV5-1	TRBJ2-3	TGCGCCAGCAGCTCCCCACGGGGGGCCATACTCACAGATACGCAGTATTTT	CASSSPRGAILTDTQYF
-	many	TRBV6-5	TRBJ2-5	TGTGCCAGCAGCTACGGGACACTCCAAGAGACCCAGTACTTC	CASSYGTLQETQYF
TRBD2	-	TRBV6-1	TRBJ2-3	TGTGCCAGCAGTTTTCTTAGCGGGGGGAGGGATACGCAGTATTTT	CASSFLSGGRDTQYF
-	once	TRBV12-3/TRBV12-4	TRBJ1-6	TGTGCCAGCAACTTCACGGGCAGGCCGGGGGATTCACCCCTCCACTTT	CASNFTGRPGDSPLHF
-	few	TRBV6-5	TRBJ1-2	TGTGCCAGCAGTTACTCGCCAGGGGTCTATGGCTACACCTTC	CASSYSPGVYGYTF
-	-	TRBV11-2	TRBJ2-5	TGTGCCAGCAGCAATGCCCAGGACTATCAAGAGACCCAGTACTTC	CASSNAQDYQETQYF
TRBD2	few	TRBV20-1	TRBJ2-7	TGCAGTGCTAGAGGGACTAGCGGGAGAGGCTCCTACGAGCAGTACTTC	CSARGTSGRGSYEQYF
-	few	TRBV27	TRBJ1-5	TGTGCCAGCAGTTTCGGGACGAGCGGTCAGCCCCAGCATTTT	CASSFGTSGQPQHF
-	-	TRBV28	TRBJ1-2	TGTGCCAGCAGATCTCAGACCCTGGGGGTCCGTGGCTACACCTTC	CASRSQTLGVRGYTF
-	many	TRBV20-1	TRBJ1-5	TGCAGTGCTAGAGATTGGCAGGGTTCGAGCAATCAGCCCCAGCATTTT	CSARDWQGSSNQPQHF
-	-	TRBV4-1	TRBJ1-5	TGCGCCAGCAGCCTCAGGGGAGCGGGGGATCAGCCCCAGCATTTT	CASSLRGAGDQPQHF
-	-	TRBV20-1	TRBJ2-3	TGCAGTGCTCGGGGGGCCCTCCGCACAGATACGCAGTATTTT	CSARGALRTDTQYF
-	-	TRBV6-1	TRBJ2-1	TGTGCCAGCAGTGAAGCGGGACGGTCTTTCGAACAGTTCTTC	CASSEAGRSFEQFF
-	few	TRBV20-1	TRBJ2-5	TGCAGTGCTGACACTAGGAAAGAGACCCAGTACTTC	CSADTRKETQYF
TRBD1	-	TRBV28	TRBJ2-3	TGTGCCAGCAGCCAGGGGGCTAACACAGATACGCAGTATTTT	CASSQGANTDTQYF
TRBD2	many	TRBV3-1	TRBJ2-3	TGTGCCAGCAGCCAACAAGGACTAGAAAAGGCAACGCAGTATTTT	CASSQQGLEKATQYF
TRBD1	few	TRBV6-2/TRBV6-3	TRBJ1-6	TGTGCCAGCAGCACCCAACCGGGACAGGGGATATCCCTCCACTTT	CASSTQPGQGISLHF
-	-	TRBV7-6	TRBJ2-7	TGTGCCAGCAGCTTAAGGCCGGGAACAGGGTCGTTGCAGTACTTC	CASSLRPGTGSLQYF
TRBD2	once	TRBV9	TRBJ2-1	TGTGCCAGCAGCACCCGGACTAGCGGGGGGGCCTTTTATGTGATTTGGTCCTACAATGAGCAGTTCTTC	CASSTRTSGGAFYVIWSYNEQFF
TRBD2	-	TRBV7-2	TRBJ2-1	TGTGCCAGCAGACAAAGAGGAGCGGGAATTGAGCAGTTCTTC	CASRQRGAGIEQFF
-	-	TRBV11-2	TRBJ2-3	TGTGCCAGCAGCCCCGAACTAGCTCCAGATACGCAGTATTTT	CASSPELAPDTQYF
TRBD1	few	TRBV20-1	TRBJ2-6	TGCAGTGCGGCACAGGGGGCCTGGGCCAACGTCCTGACTTTC	CSAAQGAWANVLTF
TRBD1	few	TRBV18	TRBJ2-5	TGTGCCAGCTCACCCGACCGACAGGGTTGGGAGACCCAGTACTTC	CASSPDRQGWETQYF
TRBD1	-	TRBV14	TRBJ2-3	TGTGCCAGCAGCCTCCGGACAGGGATTACAGATACGCAGTATTTT	CASSLRTGITDTQYF